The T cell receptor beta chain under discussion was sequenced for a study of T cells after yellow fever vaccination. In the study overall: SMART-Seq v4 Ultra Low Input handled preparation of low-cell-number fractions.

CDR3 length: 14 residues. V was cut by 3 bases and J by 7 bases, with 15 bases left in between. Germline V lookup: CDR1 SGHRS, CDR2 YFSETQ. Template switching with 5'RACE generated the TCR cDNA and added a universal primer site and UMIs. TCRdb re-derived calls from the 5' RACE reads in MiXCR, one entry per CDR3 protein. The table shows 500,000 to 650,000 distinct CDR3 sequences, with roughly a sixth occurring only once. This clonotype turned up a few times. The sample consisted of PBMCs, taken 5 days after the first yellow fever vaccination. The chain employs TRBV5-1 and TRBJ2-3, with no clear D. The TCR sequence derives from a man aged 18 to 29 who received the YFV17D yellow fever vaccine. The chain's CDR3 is CASSSAPAVYTQYF. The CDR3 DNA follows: TGCGCCAGCAGCTCGGCCCCTGCCGTGTATACGCAGTATTTT.